A single sample gave rise to the 4 T cell receptor beta chains below, sequenced in a study of T cells in Graves' hyperthyroidism and ophthalmopathy. RNA transcripts gave rise to amplified TCR beta CDR3 regions. An initial round of RT-PCR targeting the TCR CDR3 relied on the HTBI primer set. One entry per CDR3 protein results from TCRdb running MiXCR on the multiplex PCR reads. The sample contains 550,000 to 850,000 distinct CDR3 sequences, roughly a sixth of which appear only once. What was sequenced was blood. These receptors originate from a woman aged 45 to 65 with Graves' hyperthyroidism that later progressed to Graves' ophthalmopathy.

The sample holds a few counts of this clonotype. The chain uses TRBV12-3 or TRBV12-4 and TRBJ1-2; D perhaps matches TRBD1 (5 bases). V was cut by 7 bases and J by 2 bases, with 17 bases left in between. This CDR3 region has 15 residues. The DNA for the CDR3 is TGTGCCAGCATGTGGGGGGAACAATCCAACTATGGCTACACCTTC. The encoded protein is CASMWGEQSNYGYTF.

This clonotype was seen many times. V and J are TRBV30 and TRBJ2-3; 7 bases line up with TRBD2. The CDR3 is 13 amino acids. The germline V gene has CDR1 GTSNPN and CDR2 SVGIG (reference sequence). Trimming cost V 5 bases and J 0 bases; bases outside gene matches: 2. The CDR3 sequence is CAWAAGSTDTQYF. CDR3 sequence (DNA): TGTGCCTGGGCAGCGGGGAGCACAGATACGCAGTATTTT.

Ten or more counts support this clonotype. The chain recombines TRBV24-1 with TRBJ1-5; D gene ambiguous. V was clipped by 9 bases and J by 0 bases, with 11 bases between them. This CDR3 contains 14 residues. Germline V gene lookup returns CDR1 KGHDR and CDR2 SFDVKD. The CDR3 nucleotides are TGTGCCACCGGGAGTCCAGATAGCAATCAGCCCCAGCATTTT. It translates to CATGSPDSNQPQHF.

This sequence joins TRBV20-1 and TRBJ1-5, with unresolved D. This CDR3 spans 14 amino acids. Trimming left V 3 bases short and J 0 bases short, with 9 bases between. Germline V CDR1 and CDR2: DFQATT, SNEGSKA (reference sequence). This CDR3 reads CSASNGNSNQPQHF. The CDR3 region has the DNA TGCAGTGCTAGTAACGGGAATAGCAATCAGCCCCAGCATTTT.